The 15 T cell receptor beta chains below come from one sample, sequenced in a study of cytomegalovirus exposure and HLA in healthy donors. Using immunoSEQ multiplex PCR, the repertoire was profiled, and TCRdb retains in-frame clones only, with some absent. This sample has under 150,000 clones, with around 90% found just once. The specimen was PBMCs. The origin of the receptors is a man aged 18-30 years in good health and CMV-seropositive.

The rearrangement uses TRBV10-1 and TRBJ1-6; no reliable D call. This CDR3 spans 15 amino acids. Germline values: CDR1 WNHNN, CDR2 SYGVQD (reference sequence). V lost 0 bases and J 12 bases, leaving 15 bases between the germline ends. The CDR3 nucleotides are TGCGCCAGCAGTGAGTCGATCGGGGATCAAAAACCCCTCCACTTT. As protein: CASSESIGDQKPLHF.

This clone was found a few times. V gene TRBV5-1 combines with J gene TRBJ1-1; a weak D match, TRBD1 (5 bases). The CDR3 extends over 15 amino acids. The V gene's germline CDR1 is SGHRS and CDR2 YFSETQ. V lost 1 base, J lost 3 bases, and 13 bases lay in between. CDR3 in amino acids: CASSLSREVDTEAFF. CDR3 coding DNA: TGCGCCAGCAGCTTGTCCAGGGAAGTGGACACTGAAGCTTTCTTT.

This clone was seen just once. The rearrangement uses TRBV5-8 and TRBJ2-7, with 7 positions matching TRBD1. The CDR3 contains 12 residues. V lost 5 bases to trimming and J lost 3 bases; unmatched junction nucleotides: 2. Germline V gene lookup returns CDR1 SGHTS and CDR2 YDEGEE. CDR3 DNA: TGTGCCAGCAGACAGGGGAGCTACGAGCAGTACTTC. It translates to CASRQGSYEQYF.

The chain employs TRBV7-9 and TRBJ1-2, with D possibly matching TRBD1 (6 bases). Germline V gives CDR1 SEHNR, CDR2 FQNEAQ (reference sequence). The CDR3 sequence is 15 residues long. V lost 8 bases to trimming and J lost 7 bases, with 23 bases between them. The CDR3 region has the DNA TGTGCCAGCTCAAGGCTGGTTGATGGGGGCGCTGGCTACACCTTC. Amino acids: CASSRLVDGGAGYTF.

The chain links TRBV2 to TRBJ1-5; D gene unclear. The CDR3 loop spans 14 amino acids. The V and J ends lost 1 base and 9 bases respectively, with 13 bases between them. CDR1 is SNHLY and CDR2 is FYNNEI in the germline V gene. DNA for the CDR3: TGTGCCAGCAGTGAAGGCGTAGGGAGTCGGCCCCAGCATTTT. Amino acids: CASSEGVGSRPQHF.

The chain is built from TRBV7-8 and TRBJ2-1, with 9 bases aligning to TRBD1. The germline V gene has CDR1 SGHVS and CDR2 FQNEAQ. Unmatched junction bases numbered 6, after V lost 8 bases and J lost 4 bases. This CDR3 is built from 14 residues. The CDR3 sequence: CASGDRDLYNEQFF. CDR3 bases: TGTGCCAGCGGGGACAGGGACCTATACAATGAGCAGTTCTTC. The full variable domain, its missing parts supplied by reference TRBV7-8 and TRBJ2-1, is GAGVSQSPRYKVAKRGQDVALRCDPISGHVSLFWYQQALGQGPEFLTYFQNEAQLDKSGLPSDRFFAERPEGSVSTLKIQRTQQEDSAVYLCASGDRDLYNEQFFGPGTRLTVL.

The rearrangement joins TRBV2 to TRBJ2-3; D remains ambiguous. CDR3 length: 14 amino acids. Germline-derived CDR1 and CDR2 are SNHLY and FYNNEI. Trimming cost V 3 bases and J 2 bases, with 9 bases left between them. The DNA for the CDR3 is TGTGCCAGCAGTGACCGTTTTTCCACAGATACGCAGTATTTT. This codes for CASSDRFSTDTQYF.

This rearrangement joins TRBV19 to TRBJ2-6, with a possible D match to TRBD1 (6 bases). Germline V gives CDR1 LNHDA, CDR2 SQIVND (reference sequence). Trimming shortened V by 9 bases and J by 0 bases, and 12 bases separated the two germline ends. CDR3 length equals 15 residues. The CDR3 region is CASRTAHSGANVLTF. DNA for the CDR3: TGTGCCAGCAGGACAGCGCACTCTGGGGCCAACGTCCTGACTTTC.

This chain uses TRBV9 with TRBJ2-1; 7 positions agree with TRBD2. Germline V gene lookup returns CDR1 SGDLS and CDR2 YYNGEE. V gave up 0 bases and J gave up 3 bases; unmatched junction bases: 6. There are 16 residues in the CDR3. The CDR3 loop is CASSVGPGGGYNEQFF. CDR3 nucleotides: TGTGCCAGCAGCGTAGGCCCAGGCGGGGGCTACAATGAGCAGTTCTTC.

This chain links TRBV27 with TRBJ1-1; 8 bases agree with TRBD1. Trimming cost V 3 bases and J 7 bases; bases outside gene matches: 7. There are 14 residues in the CDR3. Germline CDR1 reads MNHEY; CDR2 reads SMNVEV (reference sequence). In DNA form, the CDR3 reads TGTGCCAGCAGTTTGACAGGGGTCGGCGTTGAAGCTTTCTTT. Its translation is CASSLTGVGVEAFF.

This chain joins TRBV19 and TRBJ2-3; D is possibly TRBD2 (6 bases). Trimming cost V 5 bases and J 1 base, with 16 bases left between them. Germline V CDR1 and CDR2: LNHDA, SQIVND (reference sequence). The CDR3 runs 16 residues. The DNA for the CDR3 is TGTGCCAGTAGTCCCCCCCACGGGGGAGGCACAGATACGCAGTATTTT. Translating it yields CASSPPHGGGTDTQYF.

V gene TRBV25-1 combines with J gene TRBJ2-7, with 11 bases aligning to TRBD2. Germline loops: CDR1 MGHDK, CDR2 SYGVNS. The ends lost 7 bases at V and 1 base at J; junction bases unmatched: 6. This CDR3 comprises 15 residues. This CDR3 reads CASTSTSGDSYEQYF. The CDR3 DNA reads TGTGCCAGCACCTCGACTAGCGGGGATTCCTACGAGCAGTACTTC.

Details on this clone: One junction end does not reproduce the germline sequence, and a read error may be involved. This chain connects TRBV19 to TRBJ2-7, with 14 nucleotides matching TRBD2. The CDR3 sequence is 12 residues long. Per germline, CDR1 LNHDA and CDR2 SQIVND (reference sequence). The CDR3 nucleotides are TGTGCCAGTAGTACCGGGACTAGCGGGAGCTTCTTC. The encoded protein is CASSTGTSGSFF.

The chain has TRBV4-2 and TRBJ2-1; unclear D gene. The CDR3 has 14 amino acids. The V gene lost 0 bases and the J gene lost 6 bases, with 9 bases spanning the gap. The germline gives CDR1 LGHNA, CDR2 YNFKEQ. The DNA for the CDR3 is TGTGCCAGCAGCCAAGATCTCACCAGCAATGAGCAGTTCTTC. This sequence encodes CASSQDLTSNEQFF.

The CDR3: CASSLETGRYGYTF. The CDR3 DNA is TGTGCCAGCAGCTTAGAGACTGGTCGCTATGGCTACACCTTC. The chain employs TRBV7-2 and TRBJ1-2; D uncertain. The V end was cut by 1 base, the J end by 4 bases, with 10 bases between. This CDR3 region has 14 residues. Germline CDR1 is SGHTA and CDR2 is FQGNSA.